The clone carrying this TCR beta chain was detected only once. Original analysis: The authors estimated nucleated cell counts from reference gene primer amplification. Sequencing was performed with immunoSEQ multiplex PCR; in TCRdb, only in-frame clones are kept and a portion is missing. V and J calls plus clone size are reproduced from that table; the DNA served to infer D and trimming. This repertoire shows about 90,000 clones, around 93% found once; its top ten account for about 1.8%. The data stem from a study of blood T cell repertoires in COVID-19. Study-wide background: Some COVID-19 samples were acute and others convalescent; all came from the United States, Italy and Spain. T cells, B-cell-depleted T cells, or PBMCs supplied cDNA or gDNA.

Germline V gene lookup returns CDR1 LNHDA and CDR2 SQIVND (reference sequence). V was clipped by 3 bases and J by 2 bases, with 10 bases between them. CDR3 size: 14 residues. Sequenced sample: peripheral blood. This receptor was obtained from a human donor with active COVID-19. The donor label of this sample is uncertain. This rearrangement joins TRBV19 to TRBJ1-1, with D maybe TRBD1 (5 bases). CDR3 protein: CASSIQGGNTEAFF. CDR3 sequence (DNA): TGTGCCAGTAGTATCCAGGGTGGTAACACTGAAGCTTTCTTT.